This T cell receptor beta chain was obtained from a study of CXCR3-negative and CXCR3-positive naive CD8 T cells. As concerns this clonotype: As yet, its antigen is unknown.

Looked up from germline, CDR1 is SGHAT and CDR2 is FQNNGV. CDR3 size: 14 residues. CD8+ T cell subsets were each sorted in triplicate, a few hundred thousand cells apiece. 5' RACE that incorporated UMI labels was used to prepare the TRB cDNA libraries. Following a re-call of the 5' RACE reads, TCRdb has one entry per CDR3 protein and lacks DNA. This sample's table reports over 95,000 distinct CDR3 sequences. Study results and limitations: CXCR3-negative naive cells had less hydrophobic TRB CDR3s than did CXCR3-positive naive cells. Freshly isolated PBMCs were used in most assays, given partial CXCR3 loss after freezing. Each naive subset displayed comparably high diversity, whereas memory CD8+ cells displayed much lower diversity.

This TCR was recovered from a human donor in good health. Some clones in this sample may be carry-over from other donors' samples. This sequence joins TRBV11-2 and TRBJ2-7; TCRdb calls TRBD2, which cannot be checked without DNA. Sequencing used naive CXCR3+ CD8+ T cells from blood. The subset denotes: CD45RO-CCR7+CD27+CD95- naive CD8+ T cells expressing CXCR3 (TNR3+). Here the CDR3 reads CASSFGGGTYEQYF.